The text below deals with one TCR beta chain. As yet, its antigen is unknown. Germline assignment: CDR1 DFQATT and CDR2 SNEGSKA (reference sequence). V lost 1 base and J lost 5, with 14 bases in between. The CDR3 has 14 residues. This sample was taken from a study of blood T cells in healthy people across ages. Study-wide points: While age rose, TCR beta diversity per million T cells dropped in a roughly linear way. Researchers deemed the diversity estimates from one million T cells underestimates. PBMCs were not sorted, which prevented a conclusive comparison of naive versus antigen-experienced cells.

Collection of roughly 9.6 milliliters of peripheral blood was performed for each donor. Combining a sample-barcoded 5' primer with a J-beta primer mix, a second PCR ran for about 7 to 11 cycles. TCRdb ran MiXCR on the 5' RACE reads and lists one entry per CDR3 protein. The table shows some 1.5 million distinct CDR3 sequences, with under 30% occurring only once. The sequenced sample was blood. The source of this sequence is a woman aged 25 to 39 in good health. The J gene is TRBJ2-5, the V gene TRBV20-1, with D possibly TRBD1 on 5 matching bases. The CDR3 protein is CSARAGTGWETQYF. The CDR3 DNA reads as TGCAGTGCTAGAGCCGGAACAGGATGGGAGACCCAGTACTTC.